The next 13 T cell receptor beta chains were all read from a single sample in a study of T cell repertoires in cytomegalovirus infection. In TCRdb, the reads were re-called with MiXCR into one record per CDR3 protein. The table has roughly 760,000 distinct CDR3 sequences, 35% seen once. Sequenced input: PBMCs. The receptors come from a human donor in good health (CMV status not recorded). Some clones in this sample may be carry-over from other donors' samples.

The V call is TRBV24-1, the J call TRBJ2-2; D is uncertain. The V end was cut by 5 bases, the J end by 2 bases, with 17 bases between. The CDR3 covers 17 residues. Germline CDR1 and CDR2: KGHDR and SFDVKD. DNA of the CDR3: TGTGCCACCAGTGGGCCCACCCACGCAGCCAACACCGGGGAGCTGTTTTTT. It yields the protein CATSGPTHAANTGELFF.

As to this clonotype: This may be a read error, as it is one base from a much larger clone. V and J are TRBV7-8 and TRBJ2-1, with 10 bases lining up with TRBD2. Germline CDR1 is SGHVS and CDR2 is FQNEAQ. J gave up 2 bases and V 5 bases, and 6 bases lay outside the gene matches. The CDR3 runs 16 residues. The CDR3 DNA sequence: TGTGCCAGCAGCGAGCGTAGCGGGAGGACCTACAATGAGCAGTTCTTC. Protein product: CASSERSGRTYNEQFF. Full variable domain (outside the CDR3, taken from reference TRBV7-8 and TRBJ2-1): GAGVSQSPRYKVAKRGQDVALRCDPISGHVSLFWYQQALGQGPEFLTYFQNEAQLDKSGLPSDRFFAERPEGSVSTLKIQRTQQEDSAVYLCASSERSGRTYNEQFFGPGTRLTVL.

The chain combines TRBV27 with TRBJ1-4; possibly TRBD1 for D (6 bases). CDR1 and CDR2 from the germline V gene are MNHEY and SMNVEV (reference sequence). The V and J ends lost 1 base and 7 bases respectively, with 13 bases between them. The CDR3 is 15 amino acids. The CDR3 reads CASSLYHRAAEKLFF. CDR3 coding DNA: TGTGCCAGCAGTTTATATCACAGGGCCGCTGAAAAACTGTTTTTT. Drawing the rest from reference TRBV27 and TRBJ1-4, the complete variable domain is EAQVTQNPRYLITVTGKKLTVTCSQNMNHEYMSWYRQDPGLGLRQIYYSMNVEVTDKGDVPEGYKVSRKEKRNFPLILESPSPNQTSLYFCASSLYHRAAEKLFFGSGTQLSVL.

The chain has TRBV27 and TRBJ2-5, with D perhaps TRBD1 (8 bases). CDR1 and CDR2 from the germline V gene are MNHEY and SMNVEV (reference sequence). V was trimmed by 5 bases and J by 2 bases, leaving 15 bases between them. This CDR3 contains 15 residues. CDR3 DNA sequence: TGTGCCAGCAGTAAACAGGGGGGGCCTCAAGAGACCCAGTACTTC. The encoded protein is CASSKQGGPQETQYF.

This clonotype was observed a few times. The genes are TRBV19 and TRBJ1-2; D is unclear. Deletions cut 9 bases from V and 0 bases from J, with 8 bases between. Germline V lookup: CDR1 LNHDA, CDR2 SQIVND (reference sequence). The CDR3 extends over 12 amino acids. The CDR3 sequence: CASTSTNYGYTF. CDR3 coding DNA: TGTGCCAGCACGTCCACTAACTATGGCTACACCTTC.

CDR3 in amino acids: CASSRAGTVTDTQYF. CDR3 nucleotides: TGCGCCAGCAGCCGAGCCGGGACCGTTACAGATACGCAGTATTTT. V is TRBV5-1 and J is TRBJ2-3; either TRBD1 or TRBD2 may fit D (5 bases each). V lost 4 bases and J 3 bases, leaving 15 bases between the germline ends. Per the germline V gene, CDR1 is SGHRS and CDR2 is YFSETQ. There are 15 residues in the CDR3.

The rearrangement links TRBV28 to TRBJ2-1; 9 bases fit TRBD2. Germline CDR1 and CDR2: MDHEN and SYDVKM. The CDR3 sequence is 16 residues long. Trimming at V came to 2 bases and at J to 0 bases, leaving 2 bases not matched to a gene. CDR3 residues: CASSLAGGNSYNEQFF. The DNA of the CDR3 is TGTGCCAGCAGTTTAGCGGGAGGGAACTCCTACAATGAGCAGTTCTTC. The whole variable domain, remainder taken from reference TRBV28 and TRBJ2-1, is DVKVTQSSRYLVKRTGEKVFLECVQDMDHENMFWYRQDPGLGLRLIYFSYDVKMKEKGDIPEGYSVSREKKERFSLILESASTNQTSMYLCASSLAGGNSYNEQFFGPGTRLTVL.

The chain links TRBV7-2 to TRBJ1-1; 8 bases agree with TRBD1. Per the germline V gene, CDR1 is SGHTA and CDR2 is FQGNSA. J lost 7 bases, V lost 1 base, and 8 bases had no gene match. The CDR3 has 15 amino acids. The CDR3: CASSLEGDRIYEAFF. The DNA of the CDR3 is TGTGCCAGCAGCTTAGAGGGGGACAGGATATATGAAGCTTTCTTT.

This clonotype was recorded many times. The chain employs TRBV7-2 and TRBJ1-1; TRBD1 matches at 9 bases. CDR1 and CDR2 from the germline V gene are SGHTA and FQGNSA. CDR3 length equals 14 residues. The V and J ends lost 5 bases and 1 base, in that order; junction bases with no gene match: 2. The CDR3 sequence is CASSVGQGNTEAFF. Here the CDR3 DNA reads TGTGCCAGCAGCGTGGGACAGGGGAACACTGAAGCTTTCTTT. Variable domain in full (rest from reference TRBV7-2 and TRBJ1-1): GAGVSQSPSNKVTEKGKDVELRCDPISGHTALYWYRQSLGQGLEFLIYFQGNSAPDKSGLPSDRFSAERTGGSVSTLTIQRTQQEDSAVYLCASSVGQGNTEAFFGQGTRLTVV.

The CDR3 loop reads CSARDEGETQYF. The CDR3 DNA sequence: TGCAGTGCTAGAGATGAGGGAGAGACCCAGTACTTC. The chain employs TRBV20-1 and TRBJ2-5, with D possibly TRBD2 on 5 matching bases. The CDR3 sequence is 12 residues long. The V gene lost 0 bases and the J gene lost 4 bases, with 6 bases spanning the gap. Germline loops: CDR1 DFQATT, CDR2 SNEGSKA (reference sequence).

The V and J genes are TRBV27 and TRBJ2-1, with 7 bases that match TRBD1. The ends lost 8 bases at V and 5 bases at J; junction bases unmatched: 9. Germline V CDR1 and CDR2: MNHEY, SMNVEV (reference sequence). This CDR3 comprises 14 residues. The CDR3 reads CASSQRQGHNEQFF. DNA for the CDR3: TGTGCCAGCTCTCAACGACAGGGTCACAATGAGCAGTTCTTC.

The chain links TRBV19 to TRBJ2-7; D may be TRBD1 or TRBD2 (5 bases each). CDR3 size: 16 residues. The V end lost 5 bases, the J end lost 3 bases, and 20 bases lay between the germline ends. CDR1 is LNHDA and CDR2 is SQIVND in the germline V gene (reference sequence). CDR3 protein: CASSSRGAGGLYEQYF. Written as DNA, the CDR3 is TGTGCCAGTAGTTCCCGAGGGGCCGGCGGCCTCTACGAGCAGTACTTC.

This chain links TRBV11-2 with TRBJ2-6, with TRBD1 matching over 7 bases. The CDR3 extends over 16 amino acids. The junction had 5 bases not matched to a gene; V was cut back by 4 bases and J by 2 bases. CDR1 is SGHAT, CDR2 FQNNGV, per germline. The CDR3 here is CASSYMTGTGANVLTF. DNA of the CDR3: TGTGCCAGCAGCTACATGACAGGGACTGGGGCCAACGTCCTGACTTTC.